This T cell receptor beta chain was profiled in a study of a mutant IDH1 vaccine in newly diagnosed glioma. Indicated time point: week 23, last vaccination. Vaccination used 300 ug of mutant IDH1 20-mer peptide per dose, with topical imiquimod. About this clone itself: Its antigen is as yet unknown.

Profiled with immunoSEQ multiplex PCR; TCRdb holds only in-frame clones, not every one. The sample carries about 82,000 clones, around 85% recorded once. Trimming pared 11 bases from V and 5 bases from J, leaving 16 bases between. Germline lookup yields CDR1 LNHNV and CDR2 YYDKDF (reference sequence). The length of the CDR3 is 13 residues. This chain joins TRBV15 and TRBJ2-1; a possible D gene is TRBD1 (5 bases). The sequenced sample was PBMCs, obtained from a glioma patient whose treatment included an IDH1 peptide vaccine. The clonotype comes from a man aged 25 to 40 with glioma. Some clones in this sample may be carry-over from other donors' samples. The CDR3 here is CAVKTVWNNEQFF. DNA for the CDR3: TGTGCCGTGAAGACAGTGTGGAACAATGAGCAGTTCTTC.